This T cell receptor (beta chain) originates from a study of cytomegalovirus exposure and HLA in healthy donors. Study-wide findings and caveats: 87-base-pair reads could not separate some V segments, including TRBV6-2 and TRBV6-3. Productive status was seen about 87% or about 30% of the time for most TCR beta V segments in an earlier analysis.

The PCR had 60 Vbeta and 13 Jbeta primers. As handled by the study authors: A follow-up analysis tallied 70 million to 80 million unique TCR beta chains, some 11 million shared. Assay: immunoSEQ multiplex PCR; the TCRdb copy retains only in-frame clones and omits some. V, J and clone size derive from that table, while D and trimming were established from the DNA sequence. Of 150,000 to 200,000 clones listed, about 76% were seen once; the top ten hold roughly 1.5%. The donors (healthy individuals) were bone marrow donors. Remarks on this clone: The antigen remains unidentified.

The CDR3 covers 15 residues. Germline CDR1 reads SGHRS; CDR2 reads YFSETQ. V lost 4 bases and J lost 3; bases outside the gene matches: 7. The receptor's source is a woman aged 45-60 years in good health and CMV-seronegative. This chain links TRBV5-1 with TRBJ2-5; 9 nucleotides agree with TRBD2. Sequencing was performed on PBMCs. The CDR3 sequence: CASSTVAGAEETQYF. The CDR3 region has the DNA TGCGCCAGCAGCACAGTAGCGGGGGCGGAAGAGACCCAGTACTTC.